Detailed here is one T cell receptor beta chain. The antigen this receptor binds is unknown. The sample holds no much larger clone one base away, and base qualities are not on file. The sample belongs to a study of breast tumors, draining lymph nodes, adjacent tissues (dated by TCRdb to 2015 to 2016). Describing the broader study: TCR beta repertoires were compared across tumor, adjacent nontumor tissue and axillary lymph nodes obtained from breast cancer patients. In human breast cancer, the study set out to evaluate how tumor, surrounding tissue and draining lymph node repertoires relate to one another and whether T cells may move between these sites.

Lymph node samples were obtained from the axillary draining lymph nodes of breast cancer patients. V is trimmed back by 4 bases and J by 10 bases, and the junction contains 5 bases that no gene match accounts for. The CDR3 goes from the cysteine to the phenylalanine over 14 residues. Kept here is only the CDR3 DNA, which spans 42 bases and is read in frame from base 1. From the germline V gene (reference sequence), CDR1 is LGHDT and CDR2 is YNNKEL. TCRdb lists the instrument as Illumina HiSeq 2000. TCR beta chain libraries were generated through multiplex PCR amplification. High-throughput sequencing was used to analyze the amplified TCR beta chain products. TCRdb applied fastp at Q25 and MiXCR to the public reads, then kept only in-frame beta chains. Each entry merges the rows of one CDR3 protein and shows their most common DNA and genes. The sample table shows more than 250,000 distinct CDR3 sequences, and 30% are seen once. 0.85% to 1.3% of the sample comes from the top ten.

Summary of the overall study and its limitations: The data were judged consistent with most tumor T cells deriving from the lymph node and then expanding within tumor tissue. The study presented the conclusion that tumor T cells originate in lymph nodes as consistent with a hypothesis, not as something directly demonstrated. Tumor and nontumor tissue repertoires were significantly more similar in luminal-like than in basal-like breast cancer. Tumors showed preferential V and J gene usage, and their T-cell repertoire diversity fell below that of lymph nodes yet above that of nontumor tissue.

The sequence links TRBV3-1 to TRBJ2-1; TRBD2 fits 12 bases in the junction. The TCR originated in a female donor with breast cancer. Some clones in this sample may be carry-over from other donors' samples. The specimen was axillary lymph node tissue. The nucleotide sequence reads TGTGCCAGCAGCCGGACTAGCGGGACCCTGGAGCAGTTCTTC. This encodes CASSRTSGTLEQFF.